These T cell receptor beta chains were read from a single sample in a study of blood T cell repertoires in COVID-19. Method: immunoSEQ multiplex PCR; TCRdb's copy keeps in-frame clones and lacks some. The table has a few hundred thousand clones, approximately 90% seen once. Sequencing input: peripheral blood. These receptors were obtained from a man in his sixties who had recovered from COVID-19. The CDR3 runs from the conserved cysteine through the conserved F or W. D genes are given only for firm matches. The size entry is marked missing in some rows and otherwise reads once, few, many or a size class.

j_gene | len | v_gene | d_gene | abundance | CDR3nt | CDR3aa
TRBJ2-6 | 15 | TRBV6-5 | TRBD2 | . | TGTGCCAGCAACTTACTAGCGAGCGGGGCCAACGTCCTGACTTTC | CASNLLASGANVLTF
TRBJ2-2 | 14 | TRBV27 | TRBD1 | few | TGTGCCAGCAACCAACAGGGGACCGCCGGGGAGCTGTTTTTT | CASNQQGTAGELFF
TRBJ1-1 | 13 | TRBV18 | TRBD1 | . | TGTGCCAGCTCACGAGGGACAGAAACTGAAGCTTTCTTT | CASSRGTETEAFF
TRBJ2-1 | 15 | TRBV6-2/TRBV6-3 | TRBD1 | few | TGTGCCAGCAGTACCGCCGGGACAGGTAACAATGAGCAGTTCTTC | CASSTAGTGNNEQFF
TRBJ2-1 | 16 | TRBV3-1/TRBV3-2 | TRBD2 | . | TGTGCCAGCAGACCTTCGGAAGCGGGGGCCAACAATGAGCAGTTCTTC | CASRPSEAGANNEQFF
TRBJ1-5 | 14 | TRBV6-5 | . | . | TGTGCCAGCAGTCAACAGGGCTACAATCAGCCCCAGCATTTT | CASSQQGYNQPQHF
TRBJ1-4 | 15 | TRBV5-4 | . | . | TGTGCCAGCAGCTTGGTAGGGAGAGGGAATGAAAAACTGTTTTTT | CASSLVGRGNEKLFF
TRBJ1-2 | 14 | TRBV7-3 | . | . | TGTGCCAGCAGATACACAGGCTCGAACTATGGCTACACCTTC | CASRYTGSNYGYTF
TRBJ1-2 | 11 | TRBV30 | . | . | TGTGCCTGCAGGGTTAACTATGGCTACACCTTC | CACRVNYGYTF
TRBJ2-5 | 18 | TRBV6-1 | TRBD2 | . | TGTGCCAGCAGTGCTGGGGGACTAGCGGGGGGGTTTCAAGAGACCCAGTACTTC | CASSAGGLAGGFQETQYF